Below are 5 T cell receptor beta chains sequenced from a single sample in a study of T-cell memory formation after mild COVID-19. One entry per CDR3 protein results from TCRdb running MiXCR on the 5' RACE reads. The sample has fewer than 500,000 distinct CDR3 sequences, 20% to 30% seen once. The specimen sequenced was PBMCs or a T cell subset sorted from them (not recorded which). These receptor sequences come from an adult woman who had mild COVID-19 (a few samples of this study predate the infection). Cell type and time point are not known.

This clonotype has a handful of counts. The J gene is TRBJ2-5, the V gene TRBV4-3, with D hard to call. The V end lost 0 bases, the J end lost 6 bases, and 20 bases lay between the germline ends. The CDR3 has 17 amino acids. Germline loops: CDR1 LGHNA, CDR2 YSLEER. The chain's CDR3 is CASSQDRPDGSVQTQYF. DNA for the CDR3: TGCGCCAGCAGCCAAGATCGCCCAGACGGATCGGTACAGACCCAGTACTTC.

The chain links TRBV24-1 to TRBJ2-5; D might be TRBD2 (6 bases). V lost 4 bases and J lost 5, with 10 bases in between. This CDR3 region has 13 residues. From germline, CDR1 is KGHDR and CDR2 SFDVKD. DNA for the CDR3: TGTGCCACCAGTGACGGGGGTAGGGAGACCCAGTACTTC. Encoded protein: CATSDGGRETQYF.

Here the CDR3 DNA reads TGTGCCAGCAGCGTAGGTAACGGGGGCTCAGATACGCAGTATTTT. This codes for CASSVGNGGSDTQYF. The genes are TRBV9 and TRBJ2-3; D is perhaps TRBD1 or TRBD2 (6 bases each). Trimming removed 0 bases from V and 4 bases from J, with 12 bases in between. CDR3 size: 15 residues. The germline gives CDR1 SGDLS, CDR2 YYNGEE.

The chain carries TRBV18 and TRBJ2-3; TRBD1 matches 9 bases. The V gene's germline CDR1 is KGHSH and CDR2 LQKENI. The CDR3 extends over 16 amino acids. The junction had 7 bases not matched to a gene; V was cut back by 0 bases and J by 6 bases. The CDR3 protein is CASSPPIGTGMDTQYF. For the CDR3, the DNA is TGTGCCAGCTCACCACCTATAGGGACAGGGATGGATACGCAGTATTTT.

The V call is TRBV30, the J call TRBJ1-1; the match to TRBD1 covers 7 bases. The CDR3 covers 15 residues. Germline assignment: CDR1 GTSNPN and CDR2 SVGIG (reference sequence). V lost 0 bases to trimming and J lost 5 bases; unmatched junction nucleotides: 9. CDR3 DNA sequence: TGTGCCTGGAGTGTACTAGGGGGCGGGAGGACTGAAGCTTTCTTT. Its translation is CAWSVLGGGRTEAFF. Supplemented by reference TRBV30 and TRBJ1-1, the full variable domain reads SQTIHQWPATLVQPVGSPLSLECTVEGTSNPNLYWYRQAAGRGLQLLFYSVGIGQISSEVPQNLSASRPQDRQFILSSKKLLLSDSGFYLCAWSVLGGGRTEAFFGQGTRLTVV.